The clone carrying this T cell receptor (beta chain) occurred a few times. Germline lookup yields CDR1 LGHNA and CDR2 YSLEER. The CDR3 loop spans 18 amino acids. V shed 4 bases and J 0 bases; nucleotides not matched to a gene: 6. The sample comes from a study of cytomegalovirus exposure and HLA in healthy donors. The PCR ran on 60 Vbeta and 13 Jbeta primers. Profiling relied on immunoSEQ multiplex PCR, and the TCRdb table lists in-frame clones only, not all of them. Counted here are about 72,000 clones, roughly four fifths occurring once; the ten biggest clones make up 1.9%. This TCR derives from a man aged 18 to 29 in good health and CMV-seronegative. Sequenced: PBMCs. J is TRBJ2-3 and V is TRBV4-3; 14 bases map to TRBD2. The CDR3 sequence is CASSPRLAGGPSTDTQYF. In DNA form, the CDR3 reads TGCGCCAGCAGCCCCCGACTAGCGGGGGGGCCGAGCACAGATACGCAGTATTTT.